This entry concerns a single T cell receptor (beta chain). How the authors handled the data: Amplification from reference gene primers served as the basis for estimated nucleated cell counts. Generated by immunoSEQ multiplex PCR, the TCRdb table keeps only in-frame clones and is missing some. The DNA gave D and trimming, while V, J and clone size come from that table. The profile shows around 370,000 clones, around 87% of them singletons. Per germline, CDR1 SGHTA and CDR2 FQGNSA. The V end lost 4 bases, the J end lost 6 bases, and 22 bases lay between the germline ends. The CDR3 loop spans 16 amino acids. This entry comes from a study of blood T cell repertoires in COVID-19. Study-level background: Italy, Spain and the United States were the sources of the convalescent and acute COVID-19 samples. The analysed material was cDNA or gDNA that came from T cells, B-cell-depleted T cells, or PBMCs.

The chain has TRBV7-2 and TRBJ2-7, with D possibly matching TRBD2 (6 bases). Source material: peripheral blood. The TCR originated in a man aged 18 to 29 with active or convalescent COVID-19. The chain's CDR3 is CASSSLQEGLYSEQYF. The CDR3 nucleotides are TGTGCCAGCAGCTCCCTTCAGGAGGGACTCTATTCCGAGCAGTACTTC.